This T cell receptor (beta chain) was documented in a study of blood T cell repertoires in COVID-19. Original handling: Cell counts per sample came from amplifying reference gene primers. Profiled with immunoSEQ multiplex PCR; TCRdb holds only in-frame clones, not every one. That table furnishes V, J and clone size, whereas the DNA furnished D and trimming. The data show roughly 230,000 clones, around nine tenths seen once. There are 17 residues in the CDR3. The V segment lost 5 bases and the J segment 0 bases; nucleotides outside the gene matches: 9. Germline CDR1 is LNHDA and CDR2 is SQIVND (reference sequence).

Sample: peripheral blood. The origin of this receptor is a man aged 25 to 40 with COVID-19, enrolled during active disease. This chain uses TRBV19 with TRBJ1-5, with 8 bases that match TRBD1. CDR3 in amino acids: CASSSEGQVLSNQPQHF. In DNA, the CDR3 is TGTGCCAGTAGTTCAGAGGGACAGGTCCTTAGCAATCAGCCCCAGCATTTT.